The 7 T cell receptor beta chains below all came from one sample that was sequenced in a study of Ad26.COV2.S vaccination and SARS-CoV-2 variants. Sequencing used immunoSEQ multiplex PCR; TCRdb keeps in-frame clones, though not all of them. The sample gives more than 300,000 clones, around 88% of which show up once; roughly 5% is in the top ten. Treatment defined: about 20 received Ad26.COV2.S at low or high dose, single or two shots; roughly five received placebo; per-sample allocation not given. Vaccine and placebo recipients were sampled on day 63 after the first injection. The specimen was peripheral blood, collected in a trial of Ad26.COV2.S vaccine versus placebo. All receptors come from a person between 18 and 65 years old who received the Ad26.COV2.S COVID-19 vaccine or a placebo.

Of note for this clone: Other DNA sequences of this sample code for an identical CDR3. V gene TRBV19 combines with J gene TRBJ1-2; 9 positions match TRBD1. Losses at the gene ends were 4 bases for V and 3 bases for J; bases not matched to a gene: 3. This CDR3 is 14 amino acids long. Looked up from germline, CDR1 is LNHDA and CDR2 is SQIVND (reference sequence). DNA of the CDR3: TGTGCCAGTAGTAGCCGGGACAGGGACTATGGCTACACCTTC. It specifies CASSSRDRDYGYTF.

The chain recombines TRBV7-2 with TRBJ2-1, with 7 nucleotides matching TRBD2. The CDR3 covers 14 residues. With 8 bases clipped from V and 4 bases from J, the junction kept 8 bases outside the gene matches. The V gene's germline CDR1 is SGHTA and CDR2 FQGNSA. CDR3 sequence: CASRAGVGYNEQFF. The CDR3 DNA reads TGTGCCAGCCGTGCGGGAGTCGGTTACAATGAGCAGTTCTTC. The full variable domain, its missing parts supplied by reference TRBV7-2 and TRBJ2-1, is GAGVSQSPSNKVTEKGKDVELRCDPISGHTALYWYRQSLGQGLEFLIYFQGNSAPDKSGLPSDRFSAERTGGSVSTLTIQRTQQEDSAVYLCASRAGVGYNEQFFGPGTRLTVL.

The V gene is TRBV7-3, the J gene TRBJ1-2; a weak D match, TRBD1 (5 bases). V shed 5 bases and J shed 7 bases, with 17 bases lying between them. Germline CDR1 and CDR2: SGHTA and FQGTGA. The CDR3 is 14 amino acids. The CDR3 loop is CASSQASGSGGYTF. DNA for the CDR3: TGTGCCAGCAGCCAGGCGTCAGGGTCGGGTGGCTACACCTTC.

This clone was seen more than once but under ten times. The V and J genes are TRBV27 and TRBJ2-7, with a weak D call TRBD1 (6 bases). Deletions cut 0 bases from V and 3 bases from J, with 6 bases between. This CDR3 has 13 amino acids. Germline V lookup: CDR1 MNHEY, CDR2 SMNVEV (reference sequence). In nucleotides, the CDR3 is TGTGCCAGCAGTTTATCAGGGGGCTACGAGCAGTACTTC. This sequence encodes CASSLSGGYEQYF.

This chain links TRBV19 with TRBJ1-5; 7 bases map to TRBD1. Per the germline V gene, CDR1 is LNHDA and CDR2 is SQIVND (reference sequence). V was pared by 6 bases and J by 7 bases, with 9 bases of the junction left unmatched. This CDR3 has 14 residues. The DNA for the CDR3 is TGTGCCAGTAGAGTGACAGGGACGTACCAGCCCCAGCATTTT. Protein: CASRVTGTYQPQHF.

The rearrangement uses TRBV18 and TRBJ1-2; weak D call: TRBD1 (6 bases). This CDR3 spans 16 amino acids. Germline loops: CDR1 KGHSH, CDR2 LQKENI. Trimming took off 3 bases at V and 3 bases at J, with 17 bases between the two ends. CDR3 amino acids: CASSPSVEGGDYGYTF. DNA for the CDR3: TGTGCCAGCTCACCGTCGGTCGAAGGGGGGGACTATGGCTACACCTTC. Drawing the rest from reference TRBV18 and TRBJ1-2, the complete variable domain is NAGVMQNPRHLVRRRGQEARLRCSPMKGHSHVYWYRQLPEEGLKFMVYLQKENIIDESGMPKERFSAEFPKEGPSILRIQQVVRGDSAAYFCASSPSVEGGDYGYTFGSGTRLTVV.

The CDR3 loop is CASSFSSRGNEQFF. CDR3 DNA: TGTGCCAGCAGTTTTTCCTCGCGGGGGAATGAGCAGTTCTTC. V and J are TRBV27 and TRBJ2-1; 7 positions agree with TRBD2. Trimming at V came to 3 bases and at J to 7 bases, leaving 6 bases not matched to a gene. This CDR3 is 14 amino acids long. Germline V CDR1 and CDR2: MNHEY, SMNVEV (reference sequence).